This T cell receptor beta chain originates from a study of shared clonotypes between healthy human individuals. Findings of the study overall: The authors expected sequencing depth to affect clonotype sharing among donors. A reduction in generation probabilities was seen for non-shared clonotypes relative to those shared by all four donors. Estimated richness was generally greater in naive than memory subsets.

Turning to this clone: Its matching antigen is unknown.

CDR1 SGHRS and CDR2 YFSETQ come from the germline V gene. Deletions cut 0 bases from V and 3 bases from J, with 7 bases between. The CDR3 has 13 residues. Produced via immunoSEQ multiplex PCR; TCRdb's table is partial and in-frame only. The sample has some 1 million clones; roughly 80% are singletons. Sequenced input: memory CD4+ T cells sorted from blood. As for subset: CD45RA-negative fraction. This TCR came from a young man in good health. The chain links TRBV5-1 to TRBJ2-7; D remains unclear. The CDR3 nucleotides are TGCGCCAGCAGCTTGGTAGTTAACTACGAGCAGTACTTC. Translation gives CASSLVVNYEQYF.